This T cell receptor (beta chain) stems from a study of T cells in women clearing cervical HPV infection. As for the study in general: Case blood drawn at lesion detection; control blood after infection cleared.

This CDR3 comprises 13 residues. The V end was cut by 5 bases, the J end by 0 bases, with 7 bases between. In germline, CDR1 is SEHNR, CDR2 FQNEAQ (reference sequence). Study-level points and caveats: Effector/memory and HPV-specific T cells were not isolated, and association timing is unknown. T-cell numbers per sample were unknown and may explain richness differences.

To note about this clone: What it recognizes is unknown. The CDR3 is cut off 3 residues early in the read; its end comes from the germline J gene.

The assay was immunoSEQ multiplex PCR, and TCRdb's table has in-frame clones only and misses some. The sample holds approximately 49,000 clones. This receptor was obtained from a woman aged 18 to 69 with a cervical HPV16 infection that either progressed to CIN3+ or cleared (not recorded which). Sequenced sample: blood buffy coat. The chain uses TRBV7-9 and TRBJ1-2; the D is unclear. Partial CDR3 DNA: TGTGCCAGCAGCCCCGGGGCTAACTATGGC. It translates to CASSPGANYG. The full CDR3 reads CASSPGANYGYTF.